The present T cell receptor (beta chain) was sequenced within a study of CD8 T cells in Susac syndrome. With 3 bases removed from V and 5 bases from J, the gap between germline ends came to 9 bases. Germline CDR1 and CDR2: GTSNPN and SVGIG (reference sequence). This CDR3 region has 12 residues. With random hexamers, roughly 0.45 to 1 ug RNA was reverse transcribed. The authors amplified TCR beta CDR3 across 54 Vbeta and 13 Jbeta using immunoSEQ multiplex PCR. TCRdb analysed the immunoSEQ multiplex PCR reads with MiXCR anew, one entry per CDR3 protein. The data show about 210,000 distinct CDR3 sequences, nearly 97% seen once. Sequencing of TCR beta drew on CD8+ and CD4+ T cells from blood. TEMRA cells were enriched by FACS, while CD8+ and CD4+ T cells were obtained through a negative isolation that was performed magnetically.

Sequencing input: CD4+ T cells from PBMCs. The chain recombines TRBV30 with TRBJ2-3; D gene ambiguous. The TCR sequence derives from a human donor with multiple sclerosis. CDR3 loop: CAWSLNRDTQYF. The CDR3 coding sequence is TGTGCCTGGAGCCTAAATCGAGATACGCAGTATTTT.